The entry that follows covers one TCR beta chain sequence. The target antigen is unknown. Preparation of the TCRbeta library was carried out with unique molecular identifiers. In TCRdb, the PCR reads were re-called with MiXCR into one record per CDR3 protein. The sample lists 440,000 or so distinct CDR3 sequences, 43% occurring once. The data stem from a study of T-cell reconstitution after alpha-beta-depleted transplantation in children. Points from the study as a whole: The authors attributed T-cell counts and diversity one year after transplant mostly to newly produced T cells. Some patients owed their high day-60 TCRbeta diversity to surviving recipient T cells and thymic progenitors. As was reported, about two months after transplant, alpha-beta T cells came from several hundred expanded graft clones.

Specimen: PBMCs, collected before TCRalphabeta/CD19-depleted stem cell transplant. The origin of this receptor is a girl aged 2 to 10 with aplastic anemia, due to receive a stem cell transplant.

CDR3 residues: CASSLQAGGPSNEQFF. CDR3 DNA sequence: TGTGCCAGCAGCTTACAAGCGGGAGGGCCCTCCAATGAGCAGTTCTTC. The chain is built from TRBV9 and TRBJ2-1; 10 bases match TRBD2. From germline, CDR1 is SGDLS and CDR2 YYNGEE. The CDR3 sequence is 16 residues long. The ends lost 4 bases at V and 6 bases at J; junction bases unmatched: 10.